The text below deals with one T cell receptor beta chain. A universal primer site was created by template switching, with the cDNA bearing unique molecular identifiers. In TCRdb, the 5' RACE reads were re-called with MiXCR into one record per CDR3 protein. The profile shows some 590,000 distinct CDR3 sequences, roughly 9.9% of them singletons. The data belong to a study of identical twins. Trimming took 5 bases from V and 5 from J, leaving 7 bases between them. CDR1 and CDR2 from the germline V gene are SQVTM and ANQGSEA. The CDR3 totals 11 residues. There were only healthy Caucasians among the donors. These data are also associated with another study on yellow fever vaccine responses in identical twins.

The TCR sequence derives from a woman between 18 and 29 years old in good health. The chain joins TRBV29-1 to TRBJ2-1; D remains ambiguous. Material for sequencing was PBMCs. The CDR3 protein is CSVYTNNEQFF. CDR3 bases: TGCAGCGTTTACACAAACAATGAGCAGTTCTTC.